This T cell receptor (beta chain) was captured by sequencing in a study of cytomegalovirus exposure and HLA in healthy donors (dated by TCRdb to about 2017). About the study as a whole: An earlier analysis of some 600 of the donors reported about 280 Gb of sequence data and around 110 million unique TCR beta sequences obtained from roughly 180 million T cells. A later genetic analysis used genome-wide SNP genotypes for about 65% of the roughly 670 donors, treating that subset as a discovery cohort. Typing coverage differed by locus: A, B, C, DRB1 and DQB1 were typed in roughly 620-630 donors, DQA1 in roughly 500, DPA1 in 600 to 610, and DPB1 in approximately 450. In the later analysis, no new phenotypic data were used to find candidate immune exposures; instead, reliance was placed on TCR beta sequences and their occurrence across donors. Class I and class II HLA loci were covered by the typing at four-digit resolution. A separate validation cohort of approximately 130 different subjects was used in addition to the approximately 640-subject first cohort. Using immunosequencing, the study profiled T cell repertoires from 666 subjects and related those repertoires to cytomegalovirus serostatus. Donor age, sex, ethnicity and CMV serostatus were compiled alongside the repertoire data. A later analysis re-analyzed previously published TCR beta repertoires from approximately 700 donors and added high-resolution HLA genotyping to study TCR occurrence patterns. Four or five DR-DQ haplotypes were handled as single units for association and clustering, since linkage in the cohort was strong. Among some 410 genotyped donors of the cohort, an average of about 220,000 unique TCR beta nucleotide sequences was sequenced per donor, of which roughly 17% were non-productive. All discovery cohort repertoires had been generated on a single sequencing platform. An early release covering roughly 640 HLA-typed donors comprised approximately 290 gigabases of sequencing data and around 85 million unique TCR sequences. The study aimed to test whether signatures of past pathogen exposure could be identified by cataloging public T cell receptors. Of the roughly 410 genotyped donors, 81% were placed in the genetic ancestry cluster associated with self-reported Caucasian donors. To predict cytomegalovirus infection status, the study brought together high-throughput TCR immunosequencing, statistical association of individual TCRs with disease status, and machine learning. In an earlier analysis of over 550 of the donors, high-throughput TCR beta sequencing was used to judge whether each TCR beta V gene segment behaved as functional or pseudogenic.

Trimming removed 3 bases from V and 5 bases from J, leaving 13 bases between the germline ends. The germline V gene specifies LGHNA as CDR1 and YSLEER as CDR2. From the cysteine through the phenylalanine, the CDR3 covers 14 amino acids. CDR3 DNA only is kept here, 42 bases in frame from base 1. Broader findings and caveats from the paper: In this cohort, only TCR beta chains were sequenced, and detectable features were limited by the absence of alpha or paired-chain data. A later analysis found that TCR association rates varied across HLA loci, with DRB1 alleles showing the most associated TCRs and HLA-C alleles the fewest. A later genetic analysis associated a missense DCLRE1C variant with V-gene and J-gene trimming of TCR beta chains, and an independent cohort replicated the association. A cluster of highly shared sequence variants was judged likely to represent a technical artifact of the sequencing pipeline. Presence/absence analyses assumed roughly uniform sequencing depth across donors, an assumption that may not hold. The authors suggested that the approach could potentially be generalized to other disease states and immunological phenotypes. CMV serostatus was the only immune exposure information available for the cohort. A later analysis found that HLA-associated TCR beta chains were more clonally expanded and had lower generation probabilities than equally common non-associated chains. Strong co-occurrence of HLA alleles, especially DR and DQ, made assigning TCR associations to individual alleles difficult. Because some donors lacked HLA typing at each locus, the association tests relied only on the typed subset. Because counts were too low, some 16 rarely observed V segments, including chromosome 9 orphons, were excluded from the earlier analysis of roughly 580 of the donors. In an earlier analysis of some 640 of the donors, most TCR beta V segments were observed in productive rearrangements about 90% or about 30% of the time, broadly matching IMGT annotations. Most TCR sequences were observed very rarely across donors, whereas some public TCRs were present in many individuals. The classifier was reported to diagnose cytomegalovirus status with high specificity and sensitivity in both the original and validation cohorts. According to a later genetic analysis, donors in an Asian-associated ancestry cluster had fewer N-insertions in productive TCRs than the approximately 670-donor mean. A further reported finding was that TCR beta sequences accurately predicted the HLA-A and HLA-B alleles for most subjects in the first cohort. Some IMGT-functional V segments, including TRBV6-2 and TRBV6-3, could not be told apart with the 87-base-pair reads, so those segments were excluded. The study gave a list of 150 to 200 TCR beta chains associated with cytomegalovirus. Several of the top co-occurrence clusters appeared to be linked to parvovirus B19, influenza, CMV and Epstein-Barr virus, according to a later analysis. At a false discovery rate of 0.05, a later analysis linked under 20,000 TCR beta sequences to specific HLA alleles. Linkage disequilibrium might explain the correlated functional status among segregating V segments, but an unknown experimental factor could not be ruled out. A few of the identified cytomegalovirus-associated TCR beta chains were confirmed in vitro to be specific for cytomegalovirus antigens. In a later analysis, most CMV-associated TCR beta chains were found to appear HLA-restricted, with HLA associations seemingly driven largely by CMV exposure.

This clone appeared a few times. Its cognate antigen has yet to be identified. The sample holds no much larger clone one base away, and base qualities are not on file. Preparation of the library involved the immunoSEQ multiplex PCR assay. A mixture of 60 forward primers for TCR Vbeta segments and 13 reverse primers for TCR Jbeta segments was used in the multiplex PCR. A multiplex PCR assay on genomic DNA amplified the CDR3 region of rearranged TCR beta genes. On the Illumina HiSeq System, the amplified TCR beta libraries were sequenced as 87-base-pair reads. Concerning the study's data processing: In a later analysis, around 80 million unique TCR beta chains were counted across the roughly 610 repertoires, and roughly 11 million of these chains were shared by at least two donors. Raw reads were error-corrected and collapsed into unique sequences with a nearest-neighbor algorithm that merged closely related sequences to remove PCR and sequencing errors. CDR3 sequences were aligned to IMGT reference sequences to assign V, D and J gene segments. For a sequence to be retained, a match of at least six nucleotides to both a V gene segment and a J gene segment was required. A rearrangement was called productive if the CDR3 had no stop codons and remained in frame with V and J, and every other rearrangement was called non-productive. CDR3 was defined by IMGT convention, running from the second conserved V-encoded cysteine to the conserved J-encoded phenylalanine. Sequences without an unambiguous match to a single V gene segment were excluded from the earlier analysis of about 600 of the donors. An earlier analysis of just under 600 of the donors called V segments functional above 56.7% productive rearrangements and segregating when the between-donor standard deviation exceeded 5%. A statistical classification framework was built to diagnose cytomegalovirus status from the catalog of TCR beta chain sequences. In a later analysis, TCR nucleotide sequences were compared against IMGT/GENE-DB human TR gene sequences so that V and J genes could be assigned. In a later analysis, CDR3 sequences and most-parsimonious VDJ recombination scenarios were assigned using the TCRdist pipeline. In a later analysis, each TCR beta chain was defined by its CDR3 amino acid sequence together with its V-gene family, and reads without a unique V-gene family were excluded. A later analysis removed 550 to 650 highly shared, low-generation-probability nucleotide sequences to deal with suspected cross-contamination and a sequencing artifact. In a later analysis, a clonal expansion index for each public chain was calculated from normalized within-repertoire ranks of inferred template counts. A later analysis computed generation probabilities with a VDJ recombination model fitted to out-of-frame rearrangements, and checked the results against IGoR. In a later analysis, hypergeometric tests were used to score TCR-TCR, TCR-HLA and TCR-CMV co-occurrence, with a repertoire-size bias correction applied to TCR pairs. A later analysis estimated false discovery rates by permuting HLA or CMV assignments 20 times. A later analysis grouped co-occurring TCRs with DBSCAN, adding TCRdist sequence similarity when clustering within HLA-allele-positive subsets. For co-occurrence clustering, repertoires with fewer than 30,000 or more than 120,000 public chains were excluded, along with five repertoires with anomalous nucleotide sharing. The table was pulled from immuneACCESS by TCRdb, which kept in-frame rearrangements only. Such tables lose some clones; where checked, under half of the loss comes from unresolved V genes, and the rest has no known cause. The V and J calls and clone size were taken over from that table, and D and trimming were inferred from the DNA. Present in this sample are some 200,000 clones, around 78% of which were seen just once. The ten largest clones capture about 2.1% of the sample.

In total, around 600 healthy bone marrow donors made up the cohort. At the time of sampling, all cohort members were nominally healthy, though unrecorded immune exposures were likely present. The donor was CMV seropositive and was included in the group of 289 seropositive cohort members. Every donor gave a peripheral blood sample, and the peripheral blood mononuclear cells from that sample were used for TCR beta sequencing. The Qiagen DNeasy Blood Extraction Kit was used to extract genomic DNA from the blood cell samples. Sequences were obtained from PBMCs. Here the chain combines TRBV4-3 and TRBJ1-1; perhaps TRBD1 is the D gene, with 5 bases matching. The receptor was derived from a woman under 40 in good health and CMV-seropositive. In nucleotides, the sequence is TGCGCCAGCAGCCAGCAGGGAGGACGGACTGAAGCTTTCTTT. It translates as CASSQQGGRTEAFF.